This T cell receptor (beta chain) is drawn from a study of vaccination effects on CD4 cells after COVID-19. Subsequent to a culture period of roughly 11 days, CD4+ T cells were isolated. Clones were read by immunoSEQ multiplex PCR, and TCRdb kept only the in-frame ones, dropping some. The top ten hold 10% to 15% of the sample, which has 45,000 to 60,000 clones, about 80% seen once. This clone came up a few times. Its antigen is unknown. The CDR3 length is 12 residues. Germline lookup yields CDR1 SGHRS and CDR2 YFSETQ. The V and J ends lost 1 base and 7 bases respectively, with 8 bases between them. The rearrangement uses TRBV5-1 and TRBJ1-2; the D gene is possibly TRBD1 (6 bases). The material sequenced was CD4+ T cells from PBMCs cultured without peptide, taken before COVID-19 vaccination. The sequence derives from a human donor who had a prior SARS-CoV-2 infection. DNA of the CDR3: TGCGCCAGCAGCTTGACAGGGTTTGGCTACACCTTC. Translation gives CASSLTGFGYTF.